This TCR beta chain derives from a study of immune cell composition in non-small cell lung cancer. The table came from immunoSEQ multiplex PCR; TCRdb's copy has only in-frame clones and leaves some out. The repertoire consists of fewer than 4,500 clones, with approximately 70% occurring once and the leading ten covering approximately 8.4%. About this clone itself: Its antigen remains unidentified.

General study findings and limits: Approximately 73% of squamous and around a third of adenocarcinoma cases had tumour-associated clones >0.5%. Squamous lung tumours showed higher top 10 clone scores and clonality than adenocarcinomas. Smoking pack-years did not significantly correlate with tumour TCR-beta clonality.

CDR1 and CDR2 from the germline V gene are LGHNA and YNFKEQ. V was cut by 0 bases and J by 8 bases, with 23 bases left in between. The CDR3 sequence is 19 residues long. The sequencing input was lung tumor tissue. The chain employs TRBV4-2 and TRBJ1-6, with D possibly being TRBD1 (6 bases). This clonotype originated in a human donor with non-small cell lung cancer. DNA of the CDR3: TGTGCCAGCAGCCAAGAGGGAGGGCGGTATGGGGGGCTCGATTCACCCCTCCACTTT. Translating gives CASSQEGGRYGGLDSPLHF.